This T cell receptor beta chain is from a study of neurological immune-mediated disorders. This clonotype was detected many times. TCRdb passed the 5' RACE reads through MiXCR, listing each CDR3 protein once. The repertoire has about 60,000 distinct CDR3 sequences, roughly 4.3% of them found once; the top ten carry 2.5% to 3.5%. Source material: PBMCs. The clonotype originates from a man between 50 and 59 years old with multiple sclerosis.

Here the CDR3 reads CASSLWQVSYNEQFF. The CDR3 region has the DNA TGCGCCAGCAGCTTGTGGCAGGTCTCCTACAATGAGCAGTTCTTC. The genes are TRBV5-1 and TRBJ2-1; no clear D. The CDR3 runs 15 residues. V lost 1 base to trimming and J lost 0 bases, with 8 bases between them. CDR1 SGHRS and CDR2 YFSETQ come from the germline V gene.